This TCR beta chain was obtained from a study of blood T cell repertoires in COVID-19 (dated by TCRdb to about 2020). With respect to the entire study: Samples covering the acute and convalescent phases of COVID-19 were provided by collaborators in the United States, Italy and Spain. The material from the prospective study consisted of cDNA or gDNA derived from T cells, B-cell-depleted T cells, or PBMCs. The dataset comprised deeply sampled blood TCRbeta repertoires from subjects exposed to, actively infected with, or recovered from COVID-19. The repertoires were released in a freely available public database meant as a resource for research on the immune response to SARS-CoV-2. The samples were drawn from the first 160 participants of the ongoing ImmuneRACE study and from more than 1,000 subjects provided by 6 global collaborators. Sample metadata almost always included a de-identified subject ID, COVID-19 status, age in years and sex. Where available, HLA class I and class II types were taken from metadata supplied by the sample provider and were not determined by assay-based typing. Study-wide conclusions, independent of this receptor: The quantity of clinical and demographic metadata differed by source and by participant and was supplied without curation.

This clone was picked up one time. What antigen it recognizes has not been identified. One base away there is no much larger clone; base qualities are not given. TCRbeta CDR3 regions were amplified from genomic DNA using the immunoSEQ Assay, a bias-controlled multiplex PCR. Concerning the study's data processing: The number of nucleated cells in each sample was estimated by amplification of reference gene primers within the assay. To quantify the absolute abundance of each unique TCRbeta CDR3 rearrangement, sequence reads were collapsed and filtered. For each sample, productive Simpson clonality was calculated as the square root of Simpson's diversity index over productive rearrangements. TCRdb stores this immuneACCESS table with in-frame sequences only. Part of the clones is absent; in the studies checked, under half of the shortfall reflects unresolved V genes, and no reason is known for the rest. The V and J calls and clone size come from that table; D and trimming were worked out from the DNA. The sample records roughly 120,000 clones, 65% to 85% of which are singletons. The ten most abundant clones make up roughly 0.83% of the sample.

The germline ends are 14 bases apart after V is trimmed by 7 bases and J by 8 bases. The germline V gene (reference sequence) gives CDR1 as LNHDA and CDR2 as SQIVND. Spanning cysteine to phenylalanine, the CDR3 consists of 13 amino acids. Kept here is only the CDR3 DNA, which spans 39 bases and is read in frame from base 1. The collaborating institutions used their own protocols to collect whole blood in K2EDTA tubes. For TCRbeta analysis, collaborators shipped samples in one of three forms: frozen whole blood, isolated PBMCs, or DNA extracted from either of those sample types. This sequence originates from a woman aged 65 to 85 with acute or convalescent COVID-19. Recombination connected TRBV19 to TRBJ1-4; perhaps TRBD1 is the D gene, with 5 bases matching. Sequenced material: peripheral blood. The nucleotides read TGTGCCAGTACCCCCGGGGGTTGGGAAAAACTGTTTTTT. Its translation reads: CASTPGGWEKLFF.